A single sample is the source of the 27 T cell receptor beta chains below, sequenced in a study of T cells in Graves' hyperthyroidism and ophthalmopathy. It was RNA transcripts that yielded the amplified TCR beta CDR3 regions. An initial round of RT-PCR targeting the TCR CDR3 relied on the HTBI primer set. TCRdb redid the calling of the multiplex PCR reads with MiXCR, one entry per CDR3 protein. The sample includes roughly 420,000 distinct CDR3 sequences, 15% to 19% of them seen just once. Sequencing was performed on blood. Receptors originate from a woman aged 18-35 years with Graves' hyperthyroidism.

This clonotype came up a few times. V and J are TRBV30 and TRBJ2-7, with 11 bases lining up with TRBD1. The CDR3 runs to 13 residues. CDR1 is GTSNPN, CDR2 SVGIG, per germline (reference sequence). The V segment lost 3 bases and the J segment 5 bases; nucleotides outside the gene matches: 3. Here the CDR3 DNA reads TGTGCCTGGAGCCCGGACAGGGGGCACGAGCAGTACTTC. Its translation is CAWSPDRGHEQYF.

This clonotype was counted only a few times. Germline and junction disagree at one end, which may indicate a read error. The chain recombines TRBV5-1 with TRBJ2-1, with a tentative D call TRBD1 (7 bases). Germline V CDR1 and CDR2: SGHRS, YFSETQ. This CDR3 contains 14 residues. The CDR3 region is CASGLDSRGAGQFF. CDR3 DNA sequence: TGCGCCAGCGGCTTAGATAGCAGGGGGGCCGGGCAGTTCTTC.

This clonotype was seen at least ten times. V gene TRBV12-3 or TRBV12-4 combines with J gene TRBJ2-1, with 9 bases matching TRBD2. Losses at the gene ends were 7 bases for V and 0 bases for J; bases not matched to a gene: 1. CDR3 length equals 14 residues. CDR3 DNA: TGTGCCAGCAAGCGGGGGGCCTCCTACAATGAGCAGTTCTTC. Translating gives CASKRGASYNEQFF.

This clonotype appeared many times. The CDR3 DNA is TGTGCCAGCAGTTCTCCCGTCACAGGGGCTCTCGTCCTAGGGGAGCTGTTTTTT. Translated, it gives CASSSPVTGALVLGELFF. The chain couples TRBV6-1 to TRBJ2-2; 7 bases are shared with TRBD1. V was clipped by 5 bases and J by 8 bases; unmatched bases: 20. This CDR3 contains 18 residues. Germline V gene lookup returns CDR1 MNHNS and CDR2 SASEGT.

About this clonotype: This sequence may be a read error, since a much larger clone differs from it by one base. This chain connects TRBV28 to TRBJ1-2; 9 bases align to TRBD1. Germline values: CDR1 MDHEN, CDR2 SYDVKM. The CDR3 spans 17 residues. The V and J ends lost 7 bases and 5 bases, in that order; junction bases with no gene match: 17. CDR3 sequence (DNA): TGTGCCAGCACCCTCGGGACAGGGCTTTTTAAATTTTATGGCTACACCTTC. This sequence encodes CASTLGTGLFKFYGYTF.

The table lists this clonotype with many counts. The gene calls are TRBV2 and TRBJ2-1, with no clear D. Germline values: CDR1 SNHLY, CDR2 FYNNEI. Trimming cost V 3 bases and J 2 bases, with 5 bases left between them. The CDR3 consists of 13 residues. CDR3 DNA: TGTGCCAGCAGTGAGGATGCCTACAATGAGCAGTTCTTC. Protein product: CASSEDAYNEQFF. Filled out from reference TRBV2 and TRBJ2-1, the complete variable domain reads EPEVTQTPSHQVTQMGQEVILRCVPISNHLYFYWYRQILGQKVEFLVSFYNNEISEKSEIFDDQFSVERPDGSNFTLKIRSTKLEDSAMYFCASSEDAYNEQFFGPGTRLTVL.

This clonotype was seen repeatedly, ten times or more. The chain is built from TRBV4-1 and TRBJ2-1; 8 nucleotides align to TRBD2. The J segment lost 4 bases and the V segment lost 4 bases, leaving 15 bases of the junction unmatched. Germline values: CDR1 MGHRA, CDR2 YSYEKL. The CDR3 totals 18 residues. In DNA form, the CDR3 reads TGCGCCAGCAGCCCGACCGGCAGGGCGGGGGGCGCTTACAATGAGCAGTTCTTC. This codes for CASSPTGRAGGAYNEQFF.

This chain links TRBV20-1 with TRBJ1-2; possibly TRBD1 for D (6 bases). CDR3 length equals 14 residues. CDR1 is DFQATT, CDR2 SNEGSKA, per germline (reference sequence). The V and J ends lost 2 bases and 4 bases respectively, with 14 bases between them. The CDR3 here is CSARPRTAIYGYTF. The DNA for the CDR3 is TGCAGTGCTAGACCCCGGACAGCTATCTATGGCTACACCTTC.

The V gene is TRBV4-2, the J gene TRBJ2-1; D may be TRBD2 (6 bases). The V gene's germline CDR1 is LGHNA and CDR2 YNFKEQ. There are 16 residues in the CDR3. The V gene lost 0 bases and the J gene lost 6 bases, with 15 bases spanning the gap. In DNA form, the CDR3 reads TGTGCCAGCAGCCAAGATCACGGGAGTGGAAGCAATGAGCAGTTCTTC. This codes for CASSQDHGSGSNEQFF.

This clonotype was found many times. The CDR3 bases are TGTGCCAGCAGTGAAGAGCGGGGGCCCCACTACGAGCAGTACTTC. It codes for CASSEERGPHYEQYF. The gene calls are TRBV2 and TRBJ2-7; 8 bases fit TRBD2. This CDR3 is 15 amino acids long. J gave up 3 bases and V 1 base, and 5 bases lay outside the gene matches. CDR1 is SNHLY and CDR2 is FYNNEI in the germline V gene.

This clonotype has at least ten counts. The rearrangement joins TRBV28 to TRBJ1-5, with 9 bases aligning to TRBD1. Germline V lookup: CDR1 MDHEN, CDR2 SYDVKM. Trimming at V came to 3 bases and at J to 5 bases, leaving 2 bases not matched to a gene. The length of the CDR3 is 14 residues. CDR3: CASSLWDRDQPQHF. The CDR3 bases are TGTGCCAGCAGTTTGTGGGACAGGGATCAGCCCCAGCATTTT.

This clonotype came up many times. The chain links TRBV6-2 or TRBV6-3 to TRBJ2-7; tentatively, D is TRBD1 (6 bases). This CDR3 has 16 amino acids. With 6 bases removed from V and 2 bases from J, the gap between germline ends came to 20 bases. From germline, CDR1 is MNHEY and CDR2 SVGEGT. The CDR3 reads CASSPVANEGAYEQYF. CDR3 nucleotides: TGTGCCAGCAGCCCCGTCGCCAACGAGGGGGCCTACGAGCAGTACTTC.

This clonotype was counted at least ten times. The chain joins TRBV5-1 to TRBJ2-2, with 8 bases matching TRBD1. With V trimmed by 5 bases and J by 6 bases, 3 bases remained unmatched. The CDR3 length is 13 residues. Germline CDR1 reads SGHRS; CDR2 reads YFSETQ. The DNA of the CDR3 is TGCGCCAGCAGTTCGGACAGGGCCGGGGAGCTGTTTTTT. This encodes CASSSDRAGELFF.

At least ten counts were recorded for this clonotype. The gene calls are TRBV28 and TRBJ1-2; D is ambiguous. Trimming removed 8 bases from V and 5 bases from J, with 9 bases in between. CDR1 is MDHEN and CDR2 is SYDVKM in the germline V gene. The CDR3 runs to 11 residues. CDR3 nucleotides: TGTGCCAGCCGCGGTGGGTATGGCTACACCTTC. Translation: CASRGGYGYTF.

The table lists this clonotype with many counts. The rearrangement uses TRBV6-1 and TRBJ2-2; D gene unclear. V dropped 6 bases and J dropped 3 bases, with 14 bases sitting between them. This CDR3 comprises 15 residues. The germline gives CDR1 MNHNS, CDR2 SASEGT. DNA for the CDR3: TGTGCCAGCAGCGGTAGACGGACGGACACCGGGGAGCTGTTTTTT. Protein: CASSGRRTDTGELFF.

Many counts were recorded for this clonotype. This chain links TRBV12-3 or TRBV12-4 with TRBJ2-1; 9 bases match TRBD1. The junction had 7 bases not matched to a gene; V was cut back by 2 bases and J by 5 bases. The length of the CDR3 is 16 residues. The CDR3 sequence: CASSLSGDREDNEQFF. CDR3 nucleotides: TGTGCCAGCAGTTTAAGTGGGGACAGGGAAGACAATGAGCAGTTCTTC.

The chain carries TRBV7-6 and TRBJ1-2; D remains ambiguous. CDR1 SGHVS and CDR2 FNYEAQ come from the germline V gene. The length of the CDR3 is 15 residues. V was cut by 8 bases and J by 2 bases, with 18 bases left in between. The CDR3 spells CASGPAGGWNYGYTF. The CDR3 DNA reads TGTGCCAGCGGCCCCGCAGGTGGTTGGAACTATGGCTACACCTTC.

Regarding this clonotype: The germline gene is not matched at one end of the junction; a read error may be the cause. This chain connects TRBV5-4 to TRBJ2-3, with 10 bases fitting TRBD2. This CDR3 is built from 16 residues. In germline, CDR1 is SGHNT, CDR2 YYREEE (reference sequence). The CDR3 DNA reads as TGCGCCAGCAGCTTCCCACTAGCGGGAACCACAGATACGCAGTATTTT. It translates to CASSFPLAGTTDTQYF. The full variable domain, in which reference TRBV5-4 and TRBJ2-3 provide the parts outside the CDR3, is ETGVTQSPTHLIKTRGQQVTLRCSSQSGHNTVSWYQQALGQGPQFIFQYYREEENGRGNFPPRFSGLQFPNYSSELNVNALELDDSALYLCASSFPLAGTTDTQYFGPGTRLTVL.

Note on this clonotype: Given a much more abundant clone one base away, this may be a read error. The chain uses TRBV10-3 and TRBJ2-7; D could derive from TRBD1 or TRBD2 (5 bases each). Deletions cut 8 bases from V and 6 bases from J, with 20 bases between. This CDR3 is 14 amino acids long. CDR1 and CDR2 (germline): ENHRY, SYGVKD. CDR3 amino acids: CAISLARIGTEQYF. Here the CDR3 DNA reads TGTGCCATCTCCCTCGCCCGGATAGGGACCGAGCAGTACTTC.

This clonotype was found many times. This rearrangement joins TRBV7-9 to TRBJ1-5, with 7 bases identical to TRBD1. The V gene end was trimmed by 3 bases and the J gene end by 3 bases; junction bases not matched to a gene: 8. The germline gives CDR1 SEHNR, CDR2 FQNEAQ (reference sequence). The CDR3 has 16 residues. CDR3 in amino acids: CASSFQGGSVNQPQHF. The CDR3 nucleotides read TGTGCCAGCAGCTTCCAGGGGGGATCGGTCAATCAGCCCCAGCATTTT.

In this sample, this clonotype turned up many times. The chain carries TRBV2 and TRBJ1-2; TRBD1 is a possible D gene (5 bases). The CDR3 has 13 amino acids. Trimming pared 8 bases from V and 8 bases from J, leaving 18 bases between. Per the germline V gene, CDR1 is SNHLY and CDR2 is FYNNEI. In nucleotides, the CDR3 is TGTGCCAGCGGGATTCGCAGGGAAAAAGGCTACACCTTC. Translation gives CASGIRREKGYTF.

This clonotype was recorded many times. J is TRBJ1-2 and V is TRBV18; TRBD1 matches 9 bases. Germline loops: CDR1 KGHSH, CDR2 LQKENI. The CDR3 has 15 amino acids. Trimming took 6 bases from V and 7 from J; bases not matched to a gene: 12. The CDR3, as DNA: TGTGCCAGCTCTCCCATTGCGGGACAGGGAGGTGGCTACACCTTC. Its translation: CASSPIAGQGGGYTF. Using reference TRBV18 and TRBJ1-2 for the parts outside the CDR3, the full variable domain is NAGVMQNPRHLVRRRGQEARLRCSPMKGHSHVYWYRQLPEEGLKFMVYLQKENIIDESGMPKERFSAEFPKEGPSILRIQQVVRGDSAAYFCASSPIAGQGGGYTFGSGTRLTVV.

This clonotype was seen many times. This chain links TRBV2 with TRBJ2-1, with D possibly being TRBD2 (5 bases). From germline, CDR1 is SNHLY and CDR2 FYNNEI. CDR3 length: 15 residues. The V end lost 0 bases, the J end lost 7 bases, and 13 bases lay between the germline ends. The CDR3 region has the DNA TGTGCCAGCAGTGAAGCGGGAATAGCGAGGAATGAGCAGTTCTTC. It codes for CASSEAGIARNEQFF.

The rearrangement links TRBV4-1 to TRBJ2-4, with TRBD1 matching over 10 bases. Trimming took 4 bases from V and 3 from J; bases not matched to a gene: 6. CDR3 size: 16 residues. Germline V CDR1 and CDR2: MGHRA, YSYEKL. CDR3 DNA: TGCGCCAGCAGCCCCGGGACAGGGGTAGACAAAAACATTCAGTACTTC. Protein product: CASSPGTGVDKNIQYF.

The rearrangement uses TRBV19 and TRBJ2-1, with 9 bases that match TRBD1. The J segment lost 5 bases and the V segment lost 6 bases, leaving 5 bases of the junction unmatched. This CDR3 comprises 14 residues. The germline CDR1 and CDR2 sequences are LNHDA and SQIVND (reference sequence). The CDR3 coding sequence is TGTGCCAGTAGAGCCGGGACAGGGAACAATGAGCAGTTCTTC. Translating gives CASRAGTGNNEQFF.

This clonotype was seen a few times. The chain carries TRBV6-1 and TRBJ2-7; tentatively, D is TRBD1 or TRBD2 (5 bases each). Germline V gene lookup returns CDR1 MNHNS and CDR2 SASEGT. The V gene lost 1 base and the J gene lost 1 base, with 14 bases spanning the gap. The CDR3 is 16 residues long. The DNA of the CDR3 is TGTGCCAGCAGTGAAGAAGCGGACATGATGTCCTACGAGCAGTACTTC. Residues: CASSEEADMMSYEQYF.

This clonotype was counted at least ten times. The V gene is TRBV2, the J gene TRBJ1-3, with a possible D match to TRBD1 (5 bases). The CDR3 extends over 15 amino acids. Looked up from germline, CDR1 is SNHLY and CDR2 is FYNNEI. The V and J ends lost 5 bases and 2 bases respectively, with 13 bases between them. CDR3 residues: CASSSDRKAGNTIYF. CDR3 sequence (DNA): TGTGCCAGCAGTTCCGACAGAAAGGCTGGAAACACCATATATTTT.